This TCR beta chain was observed in a study of shared clonotypes between healthy human individuals. Cells designated naive CD8 were CD45RO-negative and were positively selected for CCR7, with terminally differentiated effector memory CD45RA+ cells excluded. Sequenced by immunoSEQ multiplex PCR; TCRdb stores in-frame clones only, minus some. The repertoire includes some 2,100,000 clones, 90% to 95% of them detected once, and more than 1.5% sits in the top ten. Germline values: CDR1 SGHTA, CDR2 FQGTGA. This CDR3 has 15 residues. V was shortened by 1 base and J by 5 bases, with 15 bases between the two germline ends.

Material: naive CD8+ T cells from PBMCs. This receptor was identified in a man aged 18 to 35 in good health. Some clones in this sample may be carry-over from other donors' samples. The chain combines TRBV7-3 with TRBJ2-7; D remains unclear. The CDR3 DNA reads TGTGCCAGCAGCTTAATCCCGGGTACAAGCGACGAGCAGTACTTC. This translates into CASSLIPGTSDEQYF.